This record concerns one T cell receptor beta chain sequence. J was trimmed by 2 bases and V by 2 bases; bases with no gene match: 7. Germline V gene data show CDR1 as MNHNS and CDR2 as SASEGT. The length of the CDR3 is 18 residues. The authors' processing: Amplification with reference gene primers provided the estimates of nucleated cell counts. The repertoire was sequenced with immunoSEQ multiplex PCR; TCRdb's copy has only in-frame clones and lacks some. V, J and clone size derive from that table, while D and trimming were established from the DNA sequence. Here the sample spans some 74,000 clones, under 85% being singletons. The data derive from a study of blood T cell repertoires in COVID-19. Overall study context: Samples of COVID-19 (acute and convalescent) were obtained from the United States, Italy and Spain. PBMCs, B-cell-depleted T cells, or T cells were the source of the cDNA or gDNA that made up the material.

The specimen sequenced was peripheral blood. This chain joins TRBV6-1 and TRBJ2-7; 15 bases are a match to TRBD2. The TCR was taken from a woman aged 45-65 years with acute or convalescent COVID-19. The CDR3 coding sequence is TGTGCCAGCAGTGAATTTGGACTAGCGGGAGGGTTACCCTACGAGCAGTACTTC. Amino acid sequence: CASSEFGLAGGLPYEQYF.